This T cell receptor beta chain is from a study of blood T cell repertoires in COVID-19. In the study overall: Sources were T cells, B-cell-depleted T cells, or PBMCs; the material itself was cDNA or gDNA.

Sequencing was performed with immunoSEQ multiplex PCR; in TCRdb, only in-frame clones are kept and a portion is missing. This table has about 100,000 clones, 87% appearing once. The CDR3 covers 15 residues. V was pared by 0 bases and J by 9 bases, with 17 bases between. The V gene's germline CDR1 is SEHNR and CDR2 FQNEAQ (reference sequence). The genes are TRBV7-9 and TRBJ1-1; no reliable D call. The TCR comes from a human donor in a cohort sampled during active COVID-19. The sample was peripheral blood. CDR3 bases: TGTGCCAGCAGCTTAGCTACCCTTGGCGGAGCCAAAGCTTTCTTT. This sequence encodes CASSLATLGGAKAFF.